This T cell receptor (beta chain) came from a study of cytomegalovirus exposure and HLA in healthy donors (dated by TCRdb to the late 2010s). For context, the study as a whole: According to a later analysis, the roughly 120 validation repertoires were produced on the same platform as the 680 or so repertoires of the first cohort. The study aimed to test whether signatures of past pathogen exposure could be identified by cataloging public T cell receptors. Besides the first cohort of around 670 subjects, a separate validation cohort made up of 120 or so different subjects was used. The study combined high-throughput TCR immunosequencing, statistical association of individual TCRs with disease status, and machine learning to predict cytomegalovirus infection status.

Libraries were constructed by the immunoSEQ multiplex PCR assay. The study's processing was this. A statistical classification framework was built to diagnose cytomegalovirus status from the catalog of TCR beta chain sequences. Held by TCRdb, this immuneACCESS table contains in-frame sequences only and omits some clones. Under half of the omission traces to an unresolved V gene where checked; the cause of the rest is unknown. V and J calls and clone size are copied from that table; D and trimming were computed from the DNA. The sample has 180,000 or so clones on record, around 86% of them singletons. 6.5% to 7.5% of the sample lies in the top ten. Comments on this clone: Its target antigen remains unknown. No much larger clone exists at a distance of one base, and base qualities are not known.

Separate from the roughly 660-subject first cohort, the validation cohort of roughly 130 subjects was the group to which the donors belonged. For CDR1 and CDR2, the germline V gene (reference sequence) lists SEHNR and FQNEAQ. The CDR3 starts with the cysteine, ends with the phenylalanine, and has 14 residues. The kept DNA is CDR3 alone, 42 bases in frame from the first base. Trimming leaves V shorter by 5 bases and J shorter by 4 bases, with the junction holding 4 bases beyond the gene matches. Paper-wide results and their limitations: The validation cohort had no HLA typing available for a later analysis, so co-occurrence within that cohort was assessed over all 120 or so repertoires. It was suggested by the authors that the approach could potentially be generalized to other disease states and immunological phenotypes. Subsequent analysis determined that TCRs grouped into clusters in the first cohort also showed a tendency toward co-occurrence across the roughly 110 validation repertoires, and 94% of cluster scores exceeded 0. A total of about 180 TCR beta chains were listed by the study as associated with cytomegalovirus. The classifier was reported to diagnose cytomegalovirus status with high specificity and sensitivity in both the original and validation cohorts. In vitro tests confirmed that a few of the cytomegalovirus-associated TCR beta chains recognize cytomegalovirus antigens. Most TCR sequences were seen in very few donors, while some public TCRs were found in many individuals.

This TCR came from a man younger than 45 in good health and CMV-seropositive. Specimen: PBMCs. The rearranged segments are TRBV7-9 and TRBJ1-3; 8 central nucleotides agree with TRBD1. DNA sequence: TGTGCCAGCAGCCAGGACAGGGTAGGAAACACCATATATTTT. It translates as CASSQDRVGNTIYF.